This T cell receptor beta chain was sequenced for a study of T cell responses to AZD1222 COVID-19 vaccine. Findings and limits, study-wide: Spike-specific TCR repertoires showed rising breadth and depth after two AZD1222 doses.

A word on this clone: As yet, its antigen is unknown.

TCRdb's copy holds only in-frame clones and misses some; the assay was immunoSEQ multiplex PCR. The data show some 100,000 clones, approximately 91% seen once. The V end lost 3 bases, the J end lost 4 bases, and 15 bases lay between the germline ends. CDR3 length: 15 amino acids. From germline, CDR1 is LNHDA and CDR2 SQIVND (reference sequence). The material was peripheral blood, obtained on day 0 of AZD1222 vaccination. The clonotype was recovered from an adult in good health. The chain links TRBV19 to TRBJ1-2; possibly TRBD1 for D (5 bases). CDR3 loop: CASSMGREPFYGYTF. The CDR3 nucleotides are TGTGCCAGTAGTATGGGACGGGAGCCCTTCTATGGCTACACCTTC.